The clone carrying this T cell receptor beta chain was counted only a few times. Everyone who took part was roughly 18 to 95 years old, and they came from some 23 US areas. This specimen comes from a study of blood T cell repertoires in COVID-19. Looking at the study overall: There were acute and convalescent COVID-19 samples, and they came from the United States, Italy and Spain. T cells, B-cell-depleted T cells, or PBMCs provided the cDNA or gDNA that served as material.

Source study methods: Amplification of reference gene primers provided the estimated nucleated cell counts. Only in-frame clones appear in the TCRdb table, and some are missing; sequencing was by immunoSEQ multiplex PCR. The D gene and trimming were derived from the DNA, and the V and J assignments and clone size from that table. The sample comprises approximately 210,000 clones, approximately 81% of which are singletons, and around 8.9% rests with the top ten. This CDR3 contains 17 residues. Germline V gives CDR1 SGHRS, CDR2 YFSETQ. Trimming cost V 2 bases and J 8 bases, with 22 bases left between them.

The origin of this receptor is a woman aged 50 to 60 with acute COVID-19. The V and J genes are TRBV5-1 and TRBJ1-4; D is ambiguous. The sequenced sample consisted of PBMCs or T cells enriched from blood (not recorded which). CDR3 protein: CASSFGYGAGSGEKLFF. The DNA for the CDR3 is TGCGCCAGCAGCTTCGGATATGGTGCGGGGAGTGGAGAAAAACTGTTTTTT.